This entry describes one T cell receptor (beta chain). What it binds is not known. The data were taken from a study of regulatory T cells in long-lasting Graves disease. Noted time point: newly diagnosed GD, antithyroid drugs for less than 3 months. Researchers made the TCR library from RNA that was extracted from PBMCs. For TCR beta, libraries came from iRepertoire HTBI primers and Arm-PCR of CDR3 regions. Using its own MiXCR run on the multiplex PCR reads, TCRdb lists one record per CDR3 protein. The sample has fewer than 650,000 distinct CDR3 sequences, 16% seen once. Study-level findings and limits: Persistent Graves' patients showed less TCR diversity than newly diagnosed patients showed. Persistent patients shared some 2,900 public clonotypes among themselves. Newly diagnosed patients shared fewer, at roughly 970. TRBV28, TRBJ1-2 and TRBJ2-5 emerged as the favored segments in persistent disease.

CDR1 and CDR2 (germline): SGHRS, YFSETQ. The CDR3 spans 14 residues. Trimming stripped 3 bases from V and 5 bases from J, with 15 bases between. The same specimen was also included in a second study, on T cells in Graves' hyperthyroidism and ophthalmopathy. This second report adds: The HTBI primer set served for first-round RT-PCR of the TCR CDR3.

This TCR came from a man between 18 and 35 years old with Graves disease. The sample consisted of peripheral blood mononuclear cells (PBMCs), taken at new diagnosis, from a patient treated with antithyroid drugs. The chain combines TRBV5-1 with TRBJ2-7; D is undetermined. This CDR3 reads CASSSGRASHEQYF. As DNA, the CDR3 is TGCGCCAGCAGCTCCGGACGAGCTTCCCACGAGCAGTACTTC.